The entry below describes one T cell receptor beta chain. In the study's own analysis: Amplification from reference gene primers served as the basis for estimated nucleated cell counts. Generated by immunoSEQ multiplex PCR, the TCRdb table keeps only in-frame clones and is missing some. V, J and clone size are taken as reported in that table, and D and trimming were inferred from the DNA itself. The top ten clones hold over 9.5% of a sample with over 95,000 clones, roughly 79% of them seen once. This sample stems from a study of blood T cell repertoires in COVID-19. The overall study: The United States, Italy and Spain provided the acute and convalescent COVID-19 samples. PBMCs, B-cell-depleted T cells, or T cells were the source of the cDNA or gDNA that made up the material.

The germline V gene encodes CDR1 SQVTM and CDR2 ANQGSEA. There are 13 residues in the CDR3. Trimming left V 3 bases short and J 1 base short, with 9 bases between. The chain uses TRBV29-1 and TRBJ1-1, with a weak D call TRBD1 (5 bases). This clonotype was sampled from a human donor in a cohort sampled during active COVID-19. Sample: peripheral blood. In nucleotides, the CDR3 is TGCAGCGTTGAGACCAGGGCGAACACTGAAGCTTTCTTT. Encoded protein: CSVETRANTEAFF. Looking up the rest from reference TRBV29-1 and TRBJ1-1 gives the full variable domain: SAVISQKPSRDICQRGTSLTIQCQVDSQVTMMFWYRQQPGQSLTLIATANQGSEATYESGFVIDKFPISRPNLTFSTLTVSNMSPEDSSIYLCSVETRANTEAFFGQGTRLTVV.